The T cell receptor (beta chain) under discussion was sequenced for a study of T cells in Graves' hyperthyroidism and ophthalmopathy. Background on the study: At initial diagnosis, before any treatment had begun, peripheral blood was obtained. The study, taken as a whole, reports: Appearing also in blood were most of the thyroid clonotypes expanded above 0.001.

This clonotype was observed many times. Its specificity is not known. Amplification yielded TCR beta CDR3 regions, with RNA transcripts as the source. First-round RT-PCR with HTBI primers amplified the TCR CDR3 region. TCRdb redid the calling of the multiplex PCR reads with MiXCR, one entry per CDR3 protein. The sample includes 500,000 or so distinct CDR3 sequences, 17% of them seen just once. CDR3 length: 16 amino acids. Trimming removed 0 bases from V and 2 bases from J; junction bases left unmatched: 5. Germline values: CDR1 SGHRS, CDR2 YFSETQ. Patients were excluded for uncontrolled infection, other autoimmune disease, pregnancy or lactation. Each 10 ml fresh peripheral blood draw supplied the PBMCs.

The receptor comes from a woman aged 18-29 years with Graves' ophthalmopathy. Sequencing used blood. The rearrangement joins TRBV5-1 to TRBJ2-3; the match to TRBD1 covers 8 bases. The CDR3: CASSLAAGGITDTQYF. The CDR3 DNA reads TGCGCCAGCAGCTTGGCGGCAGGGGGCATCACAGATACGCAGTATTTT.